This entry describes one TCR beta chain. Its antigen is unknown. This entry is derived from a study of cytomegalovirus exposure and HLA in healthy donors. The overall study: There were about 85 million unique TCRs (from HLA-typed donors) in an early data release. Study conclusions and caveats: With later analysis, a missense DCLRE1C variant became linked to TCR beta V- and J-gene trimming. Most TCR beta V segments were productive about 87% or about 30% of the time in an earlier analysis.

Trimming shortened V by 0 bases and J by 2 bases, and 14 bases separated the two germline ends. From germline, CDR1 is SEHNR and CDR2 FQNEAQ (reference sequence). CDR3 length equals 16 residues. Researchers ran the PCR with 60 Vbeta and 13 Jbeta primers. Assay used: immunoSEQ multiplex PCR; TCRdb lists only in-frame clones, some missing. Of 150,000 to 200,000 clones in the sample, roughly three quarters are singletons; the top ten hold 2% to 2.5%. The clonotype was recovered from a woman aged 50 to 60 in good health and CMV-seronegative. Sequenced sample: PBMCs. The chain joins TRBV7-9 to TRBJ2-7; TRBD1 might be the D (6 bases). Here the CDR3 reads CASSLADRSGPYEQYF. As DNA, the CDR3 is TGTGCCAGCAGCTTAGCTGACAGGAGCGGACCCTACGAGCAGTACTTC.